Detailed here is one T cell receptor (beta chain). What it binds is not known. The sample originates from a study of cytomegalovirus exposure and HLA in healthy donors. Trimming removed 3 bases at V and 4 bases at J, with 18 bases between. This CDR3 has 16 residues. Germline V gene data show CDR1 as SGHTA and CDR2 as FQGNSA. A multiplex PCR was run with 60 Vbeta primers and 13 Jbeta primers. Here immunoSEQ multiplex PCR was the method, and the copy in TCRdb shows in-frame clones only, minus some. Of about 140,000 clones listed, around 65% are singletons. General study points: The listing of approximately 160 TCR beta chains classed them as cytomegalovirus-associated. As was reported, the classifier diagnosed cytomegalovirus status with high specificity and sensitivity. In all likelihood, a cluster of highly shared sequence variants was a sequencing artifact.

What was sequenced was PBMCs. The TCR sequence derives from a woman in her fifties or sixties in good health and CMV-seronegative. The V call is TRBV7-2, the J call TRBJ1-1, with unresolved D. CDR3 sequence (DNA): TGTGCCAGCAGCTTTACAGCGGGCCCGATGGGCACTGAAGCTTTCTTT. This gives the protein CASSFTAGPMGTEAFF.